This TCR beta chain comes out of a study of cytomegalovirus exposure and HLA in healthy donors. Overall study context: Sequencing of some 190 million T cells in an earlier analysis found around 120 million unique TCR beta sequences.

Study-level points and caveats: Analysis was performed later, and it showed HLA-associated TCR beta chains to be more clonally expanded than equally common others. The authors later linked a missense DCLRE1C variant to TCR beta V- and J-gene trimming.

Germline V gene lookup returns CDR1 GTSNPN and CDR2 SVGIG (reference sequence). Deletions cut 3 bases from V and 4 bases from J, with 16 bases between. The CDR3 spans 15 residues. Healthy bone marrow donors supplied every sample. As for this clone: Antigen unknown.

In the PCR, 60 Vbeta and 13 Jbeta primers were used. Sequenced by immunoSEQ multiplex PCR; TCRdb stores in-frame clones only, minus some. This sample yields about 160,000 clones, of which about three quarters are seen a single time; about 2.1% belongs to the top ten. Sequenced sample: PBMCs. V and J are TRBV30 and TRBJ1-5; D is perhaps TRBD1 (6 bases). The sequence was obtained from a female donor in good health and CMV-seronegative. The CDR3 nucleotides are TGTGCCTGGAGCGATTTAGGCCAGGGGAATCAGCCCCAGCATTTT. It translates to CAWSDLGQGNQPQHF.